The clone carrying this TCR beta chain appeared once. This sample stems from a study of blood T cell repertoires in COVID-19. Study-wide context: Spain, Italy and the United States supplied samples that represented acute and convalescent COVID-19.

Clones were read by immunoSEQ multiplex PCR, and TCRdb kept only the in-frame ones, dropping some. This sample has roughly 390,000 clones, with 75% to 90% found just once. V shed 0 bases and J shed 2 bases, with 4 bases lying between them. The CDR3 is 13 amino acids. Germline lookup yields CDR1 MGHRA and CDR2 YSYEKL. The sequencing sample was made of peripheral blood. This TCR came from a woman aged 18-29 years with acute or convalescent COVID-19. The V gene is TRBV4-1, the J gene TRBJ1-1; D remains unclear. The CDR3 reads CASSQDPNTEAFF. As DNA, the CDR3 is TGCGCCAGCAGCCAAGACCCAAACACTGAAGCTTTCTTT.